This T cell receptor beta chain was observed in a study of cytomegalovirus exposure and HLA in healthy donors. Whole-study results and caveats: A highly shared variant cluster was judged a likely technical artifact.

CDR1 is SGHTA and CDR2 is FQGTGA in the germline V gene. V shed 5 bases and J shed 3 bases, with 8 bases lying between them. The CDR3 consists of 13 residues. As to this clone: Its antigen is undetermined.

PCR amplification relied on 60 Vbeta primers (plus 13 Jbeta primers). Measured with immunoSEQ multiplex PCR; TCRdb has only the in-frame clones, and not every one. The table has 210,000 or so clones, around 83% seen once. The source material was PBMCs. The chain is built from TRBV7-3 and TRBJ1-5; D unclear. The receptor comes from a woman in her forties or fifties in good health and CMV-seropositive. CDR3 amino acids: CASSEEPNQPQHF. The CDR3 nucleotides are TGTGCCAGCAGCGAGGAACCCAATCAGCCCCAGCATTTT.